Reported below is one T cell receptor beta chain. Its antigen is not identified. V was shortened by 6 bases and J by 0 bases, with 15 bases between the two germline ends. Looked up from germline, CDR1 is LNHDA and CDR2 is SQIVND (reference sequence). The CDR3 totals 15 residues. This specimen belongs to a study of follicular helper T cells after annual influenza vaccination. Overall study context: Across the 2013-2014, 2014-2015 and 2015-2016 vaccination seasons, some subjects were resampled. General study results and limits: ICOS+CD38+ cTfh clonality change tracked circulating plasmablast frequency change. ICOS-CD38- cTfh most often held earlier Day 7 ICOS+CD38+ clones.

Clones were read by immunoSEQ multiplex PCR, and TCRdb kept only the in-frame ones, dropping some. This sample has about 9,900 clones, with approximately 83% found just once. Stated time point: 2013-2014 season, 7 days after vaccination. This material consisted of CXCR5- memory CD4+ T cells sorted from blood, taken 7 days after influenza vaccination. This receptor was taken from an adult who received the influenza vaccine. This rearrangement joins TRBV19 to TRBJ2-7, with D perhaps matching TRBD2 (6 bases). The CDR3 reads CASSNSRDGSYEQYF. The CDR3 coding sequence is TGTGCCAGTAGCAACTCGCGGGACGGCTCCTACGAGCAGTACTTC. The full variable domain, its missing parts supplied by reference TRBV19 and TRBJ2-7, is DGGITQSPKYLFRKEGQNVTLSCEQNLNHDAMYWYRQDPGQGLRLIYYSQIVNDFQKGDIAEGYSVSREKKESFPLTVTSAQKNPTAFYLCASSNSRDGSYEQYFGPGTRLTVT.